This T cell receptor beta chain was obtained from a study of shared clonotypes between healthy human individuals. TCRdb keeps only in-frame clones here, not all; method: immunoSEQ multiplex PCR. The sample includes around 1.9 million clones, 90% to 95% of them seen just once. The CDR3 contains 12 residues. V gave up 9 bases and J gave up 2 bases; unmatched junction bases: 4. The germline V gene has CDR1 MDHEN and CDR2 SYDVKM. Terminally differentiated effector memory CD45RA+ cells were excluded from the naive CD8 cells, which were CD45RO-negative and positively selected for CCR7. The clonotype comes from a young man in good health. Some clones in this sample may be carry-over from other donors' samples. Material: naive CD8+ T cells from PBMCs. The V and J genes are TRBV28 and TRBJ2-7; 7 bases agree with TRBD1. The CDR3, as DNA: TGTGCCAGTCACAGGGGCCCCTACGAGCAGTACTTC. This translates into CASHRGPYEQYF.